This is a list of T cell receptor beta chains from one sample in a study of PD-1 blockade in classical Hodgkin lymphoma. Some clones are missing from TCRdb's copy, which holds only in-frame ones; the method was immunoSEQ multiplex PCR. The repertoire holds more than 25,000 clones, with 78% as singletons. The sequencing used peripheral blood mononuclear cells (PBMCs), collected before the second cycle of nivolumab. Receptors were obtained from a human donor with classical Hodgkin lymphoma. Each CDR3 is given with its conserved first and last residue. D genes are given only for firm matches. A clone size is listed for some rows: how often the clone was seen (once, few, many), or a class if it is expanded.

J | size | D | V | DNA | CDR3
TRBJ1-1 | . | . | TRBV2 | TGTGCCAGCAGTGAGCAGGGGAACACTGAAGCTTTCTTT | CASSEQGNTEAFF
TRBJ2-2 | . | . | TRBV11-1 | TGTGCCAGCAGCTTTACGAACACCGGGGAGCTGTTTTTT | CASSFTNTGELFF
TRBJ2-7 | . | . | TRBV18 | TGTGCCAGCTCCTCTAACAGGGTCTCCTACGAGCAGTACTTC | CASSSNRVSYEQYF
TRBJ2-7 | . | . | TRBV30 | TGTGCCTGGGCTACGGTCCTCGAGCAGTACTTC | CAWATVLEQYF
TRBJ1-4 | once | . | TRBV30 | TGTGCCTGCAAGAGGGTCGCGACTAATGAAAAACTGTTTTTT | CACKRVATNEKLFF
TRBJ2-5 | . | TRBD1 | TRBV7-8 | TGTGCCAGCAGCCCCCCCGGGACAGCAGCGACCCAGTACTTC | CASSPPGTAATQYF
TRBJ2-6 | once | . | TRBV6-5 | TGTGCCAGTCAGAGGGGGTCCTCTGGGGCCAACGTCCTGACTTTC | CASQRGSSGANVLTF
TRBJ2-3 | . | TRBD2 | TRBV2 | TGTGCCAGCAGCGCGGGACTAGCGGGGAGCACAGATACGCAGTATTTT | CASSAGLAGSTDTQYF
TRBJ2-7 | . | . | TRBV28 | TGTGCCAGCAGGCTACAGGGTGTGGGGCAGTACTTC | CASRLQGVGQYF
TRBJ1-5 | . | . | TRBV6-6 | TGTGCCAGCAGTTATGGTCAGGACGGCAATCAGCCCCAGCATTTT | CASSYGQDGNQPQHF
TRBJ2-1 | . | . | TRBV6-5 | TGTGCCAGCAGTTACTCGGGTGGGCGTGATGAGCAGTTCTTC | CASSYSGGRDEQFF
TRBJ2-1 | . | . | TRBV18 | TGTGCCAGCTCGCGGGTAGGGAGGAATGAGCAGTTCTTC | CASSRVGRNEQFF